The T cell receptor (beta chain) described here comes from a study of T cell changes during pregnancy in multiple sclerosis. Profiled with immunoSEQ multiplex PCR; TCRdb holds only in-frame clones, not every one. The data show 56,000 or so clones, with around nine tenths seen just once and 0.38% held by the top ten. The TCR sequence derives from a female donor with multiple sclerosis, enrolled in a pregnancy study. The sample in question was CD4+ T cells from peripheral blood mononuclear cells, obtained in the third trimester of pregnancy.

CDR3 sequence reads: CASTLMSGDWDTEAFF. CDR3 DNA sequence: TGTGCCAGCACCTTGATGTCAGGGGATTGGGACACTGAAGCTTTCTTT. The chain employs TRBV7-2 and TRBJ1-1; perhaps TRBD1 as D (6 bases). Germline V gives CDR1 SGHTA, CDR2 FQGNSA. The CDR3 has 16 residues. V gave up 7 bases and J gave up 3 bases, with 21 bases separating them.